This TCR beta chain came from a study of cytomegalovirus exposure and HLA in healthy donors. Both 60 Vbeta primers and 13 Jbeta primers went into the PCR. Only in-frame clones appear in the TCRdb table, and some are missing; sequencing was by immunoSEQ multiplex PCR. The sample lists more than 95,000 clones, roughly four fifths occurring once. Note on this clone: What it recognizes is unknown.

Broader study findings: The investigators catalogued 150 to 200 TCR beta chains as cytomegalovirus-associated.

The J segment lost 6 bases and the V segment lost 3 bases, leaving 21 bases of the junction unmatched. CDR3 length equals 18 residues. Germline CDR1 is GTSNPN and CDR2 is SVGIG (reference sequence). This chain uses TRBV30 with TRBJ1-2, with 8 bases aligning to TRBD1. The sequence came from a man aged 50 to 60 in good health and CMV-seropositive. The sample comprised PBMCs. The chain's CDR3 is CAWRADRALRAPGDGYTF. For the CDR3, the DNA is TGTGCCTGGAGGGCGGACAGGGCCCTCCGGGCGCCGGGGGATGGCTACACCTTC.